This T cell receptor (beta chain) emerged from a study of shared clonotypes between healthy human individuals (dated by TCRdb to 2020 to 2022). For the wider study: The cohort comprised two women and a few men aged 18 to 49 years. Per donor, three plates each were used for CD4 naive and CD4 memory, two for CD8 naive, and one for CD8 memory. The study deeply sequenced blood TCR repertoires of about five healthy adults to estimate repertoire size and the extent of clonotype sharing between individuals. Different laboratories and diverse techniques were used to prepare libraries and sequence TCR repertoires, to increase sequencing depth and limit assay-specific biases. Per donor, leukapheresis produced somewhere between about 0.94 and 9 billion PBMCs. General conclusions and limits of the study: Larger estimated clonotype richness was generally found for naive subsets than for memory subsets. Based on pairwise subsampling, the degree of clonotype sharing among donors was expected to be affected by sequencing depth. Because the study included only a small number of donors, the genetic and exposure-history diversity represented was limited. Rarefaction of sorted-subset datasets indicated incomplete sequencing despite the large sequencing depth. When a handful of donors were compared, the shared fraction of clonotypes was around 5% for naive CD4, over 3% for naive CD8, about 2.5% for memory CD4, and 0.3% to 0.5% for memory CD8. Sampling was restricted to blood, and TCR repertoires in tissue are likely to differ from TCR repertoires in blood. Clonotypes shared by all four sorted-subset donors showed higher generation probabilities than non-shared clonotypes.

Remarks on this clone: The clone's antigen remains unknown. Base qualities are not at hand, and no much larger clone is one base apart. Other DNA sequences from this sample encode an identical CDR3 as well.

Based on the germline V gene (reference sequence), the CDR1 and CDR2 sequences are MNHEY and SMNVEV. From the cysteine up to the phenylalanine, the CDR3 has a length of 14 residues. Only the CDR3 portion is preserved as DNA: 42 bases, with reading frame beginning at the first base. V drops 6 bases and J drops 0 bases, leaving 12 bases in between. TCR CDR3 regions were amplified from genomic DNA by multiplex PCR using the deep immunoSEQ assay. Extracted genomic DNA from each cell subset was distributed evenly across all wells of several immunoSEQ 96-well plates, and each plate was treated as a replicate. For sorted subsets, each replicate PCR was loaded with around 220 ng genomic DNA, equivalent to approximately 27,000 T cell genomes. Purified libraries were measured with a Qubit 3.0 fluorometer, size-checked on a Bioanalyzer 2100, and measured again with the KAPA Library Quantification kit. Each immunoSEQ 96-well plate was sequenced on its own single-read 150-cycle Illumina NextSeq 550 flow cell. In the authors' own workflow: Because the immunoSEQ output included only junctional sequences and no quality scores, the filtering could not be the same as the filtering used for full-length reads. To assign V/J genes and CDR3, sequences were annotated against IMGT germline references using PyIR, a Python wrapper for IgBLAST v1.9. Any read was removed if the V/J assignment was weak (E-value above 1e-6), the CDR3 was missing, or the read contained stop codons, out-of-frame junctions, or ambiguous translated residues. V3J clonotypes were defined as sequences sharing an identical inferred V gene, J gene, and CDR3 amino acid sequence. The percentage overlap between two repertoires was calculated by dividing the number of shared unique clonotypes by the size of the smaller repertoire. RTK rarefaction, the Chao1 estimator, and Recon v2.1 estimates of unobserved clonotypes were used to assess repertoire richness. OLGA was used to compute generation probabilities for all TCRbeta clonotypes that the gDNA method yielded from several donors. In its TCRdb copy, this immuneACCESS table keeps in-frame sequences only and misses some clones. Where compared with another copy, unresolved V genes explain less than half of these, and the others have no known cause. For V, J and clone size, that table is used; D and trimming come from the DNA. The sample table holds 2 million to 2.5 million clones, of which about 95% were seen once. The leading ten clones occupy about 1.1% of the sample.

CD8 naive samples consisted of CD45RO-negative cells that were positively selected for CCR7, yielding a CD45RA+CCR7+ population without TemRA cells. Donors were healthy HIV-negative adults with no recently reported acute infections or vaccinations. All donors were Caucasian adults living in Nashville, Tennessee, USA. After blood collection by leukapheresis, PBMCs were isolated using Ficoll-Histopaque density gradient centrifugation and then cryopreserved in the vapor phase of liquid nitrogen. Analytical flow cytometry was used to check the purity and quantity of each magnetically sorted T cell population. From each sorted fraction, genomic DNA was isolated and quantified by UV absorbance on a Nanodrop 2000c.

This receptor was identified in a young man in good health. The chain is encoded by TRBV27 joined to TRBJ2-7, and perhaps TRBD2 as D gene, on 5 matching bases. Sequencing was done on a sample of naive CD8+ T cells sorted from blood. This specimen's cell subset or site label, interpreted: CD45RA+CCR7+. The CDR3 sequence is CASRPGGSSYEQYF. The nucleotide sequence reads TGTGCCAGCAGACCCGGAGGTAGCTCCTACGAGCAGTACTTC.